The 5 T cell receptor beta chains given below trace back to one sample, sequenced in a study of early T cells in non-severe SARS-CoV-2 infection. TCRdb ran MiXCR on the 5' RACE reads and lists one entry per CDR3 protein. The top ten hold 8% to 10% of the sample, which has roughly 55,000 distinct CDR3 sequences, more than 13% seen once. The sequenced sample was whole blood, obtained at baseline. These receptors came from an adult who was a healthcare worker with PCR-confirmed SARS-CoV-2 infection or an uninfected control (not recorded which).

This clonotype was detected a few times. The rearrangement joins TRBV7-8 to TRBJ1-6; D unresolved. Germline V gives CDR1 SGHVS, CDR2 FQNEAQ. Trimming removed 3 bases from V and 8 bases from J, with 11 bases in between. This CDR3 comprises 14 residues. CDR3 amino acids: CASSFSTLDSPLHF. The CDR3 nucleotides read TGTGCCAGCAGCTTTAGTACACTTGATTCACCCCTCCACTTT.

This chain uses TRBV19 with TRBJ2-1, with D perhaps TRBD1 (6 bases). The CDR3 is 15 residues long. The V and J ends lost 4 bases and 8 bases respectively, with 18 bases between them. The germline CDR1 and CDR2 sequences are LNHDA and SQIVND (reference sequence). In nucleotides, the CDR3 is TGTGCCAGTAGTAGATCTGACACCAGACAGGATGAGCAGTTCTTC. It yields the protein CASSRSDTRQDEQFF. The whole variable domain, filled in from reference TRBV19 and TRBJ2-1, reads DGGITQSPKYLFRKEGQNVTLSCEQNLNHDAMYWYRQDPGQGLRLIYYSQIVNDFQKGDIAEGYSVSREKKESFPLTVTSAQKNPTAFYLCASSRSDTRQDEQFFGPGTRLTVL.

This clonotype was seen at least ten times. The chain recombines TRBV18 with TRBJ1-4; a possible D gene is TRBD1 (5 bases). Germline lookup yields CDR1 KGHSH and CDR2 LQKENI. CDR3 length: 14 amino acids. The V end was cut by 3 bases, the J end by 5 bases, with 10 bases between. CDR3: CASSPRTQNEKLFF. CDR3 DNA sequence: TGTGCCAGCTCACCCCGGACACAGAATGAAAAACTGTTTTTT. Looking up the rest from reference TRBV18 and TRBJ1-4 gives the full variable domain: NAGVMQNPRHLVRRRGQEARLRCSPMKGHSHVYWYRQLPEEGLKFMVYLQKENIIDESGMPKERFSAEFPKEGPSILRIQQVVRGDSAAYFCASSPRTQNEKLFFGSGTQLSVL.

Many counts were recorded for this clonotype. The V gene is TRBV20-1, the J gene TRBJ1-5; the D gene is possibly TRBD1 (5 bases). Germline V gene data show CDR1 as DFQATT and CDR2 as SNEGSKA (reference sequence). The CDR3 consists of 16 residues. Trimming took 5 bases from V and 0 from J, leaving 17 bases between them. CDR3 coding DNA: TGCAGTGCTGTCAGGGACGGAACGTATAGCAATCAGCCCCAGCATTTT. It translates to CSAVRDGTYSNQPQHF.

By share of the sample, this clonotype is medium-sized. The chain is built from TRBV2 and TRBJ1-2; D not certain. The CDR3 totals 14 residues. The V gene's germline CDR1 is SNHLY and CDR2 FYNNEI. Trimming took 3 bases from V and 4 from J, leaving 12 bases between them. CDR3 in amino acids: CASSERSDVYGYTF. The CDR3 bases are TGTGCCAGCAGTGAGAGAAGTGATGTCTATGGCTACACCTTC.